Each of the 7 T cell receptor beta chains below was sequenced from the same sample in a study of Ad26.COV2.S vaccination and SARS-CoV-2 variants (dated by TCRdb to the early 2020s). Libraries were built with the immunoSEQ multiplex PCR assay. TCRdb obtained this table from immuneACCESS and retained in-frame rearrangements with V and J assigned. These tables miss some clones; where compared with another copy, unresolved V genes account for less than half of the shortfall, and the remainder is unexplained. This sample is represented by approximately 460,000 clones; roughly nine tenths of them were singletons. The ten largest clonotypes hold 1.5% to 2% of the sample. According to the study, the label for this sample's treatment or condition signals: 15 to 20 received Ad26.COV2.S at low or high dose, single or two shots; roughly five received placebo; per-sample allocation not given. Repertoires of vaccine and placebo recipients were sequenced from samples taken on day 63 after the first injection.

The material sequenced was peripheral blood, taken in a trial of Ad26.COV2.S vaccine versus placebo. These TCRs come from a person aged 18-60 years who received the Ad26.COV2.S COVID-19 vaccine or a placebo.

This clone was seen just once. J is TRBJ2-7 and V is TRBV27, with D maybe TRBD2 (6 bases). Looked up from germline, CDR1 is MNHEY and CDR2 is SMNVEV (reference sequence). The CDR3 is 14 residues long. The ends were cut back, 3 bases at V and 4 bases at J, with 13 bases in the middle. The CDR3 sequence is CASSLGGRTYEQYF. In nucleotides, the CDR3 is TGTGCCAGCAGTTTGGGGGGACGGACGTACGAGCAGTACTTC.

The rearrangement uses TRBV4-2 and TRBJ2-1; TRBD1 matches at 9 bases. CDR1 and CDR2 from the germline V gene are LGHNA and YNFKEQ. This CDR3 is built from 17 residues. V gave up 4 bases and J gave up 7 bases; unmatched junction bases: 14. The CDR3, as DNA: TGTGCCAGCAGCCGCAGGACAGGGGATTTCATTGGGAATGAGCAGTTCTTC. Translating it yields CASSRRTGDFIGNEQFF.

The chain joins TRBV7-8 to TRBJ2-7; 7 positions match TRBD1. This CDR3 has 15 residues. The junction had 9 bases not matched to a gene; V was cut back by 3 bases and J by 4 bases. Germline V gene data show CDR1 as SGHVS and CDR2 as FQNEAQ. The CDR3 DNA sequence: TGTGCCAGCAGCTTTGGCGGCACAGGGGCGTACGAGCAGTACTTC. It codes for CASSFGGTGAYEQYF.

This chain joins TRBV13 and TRBJ1-4; no clear D. Per germline, CDR1 PRHDT and CDR2 FYEKMQ (reference sequence). This CDR3 contains 14 residues. Trimming pared 5 bases from V and 7 bases from J, leaving 14 bases between. The CDR3 DNA reads as TGTGCCAGCAGCCACGCCGGGGTTAGTGAAAAACTGTTTTTT. Protein sequence: CASSHAGVSEKLFF. Full variable domain (outside the CDR3, taken from reference TRBV13 and TRBJ1-4): AAGVIQSPRHLIKEKRETATLKCYPIPRHDTVYWYQQGPGQDPQFLISFYEKMQSDKGSIPDRFSAQQFSDYHSELNMSSLELGDSALYFCASSHAGVSEKLFFGSGTQLSVL.

The CDR3 reads CASSLSGTGLLSPLHF. CDR3 DNA: TGTGCCAGCAGCTTAAGCGGGACAGGTTTGCTTTCACCCCTCCACTTT. V gene TRBV7-3 combines with J gene TRBJ1-6; TRBD1 matches 8 bases. After removal of 1 base from V and 9 bases from J, the junction contained 8 bases not matched to a gene. CDR1 and CDR2 (germline): SGHTA, FQGTGA. The CDR3 extends over 16 amino acids.

J is TRBJ2-3 and V is TRBV18, with 8 bases aligning to TRBD1. V was clipped by 3 bases and J by 4 bases; unmatched bases: 12. The germline V gene encodes CDR1 KGHSH and CDR2 LQKENI. CDR3 length: 17 amino acids. CDR3 amino acids: CASSPSQGARGPDTQYF. CDR3 DNA sequence: TGTGCCAGCTCACCCTCCCAGGGGGCAAGGGGCCCAGATACGCAGTATTTT.

This chain connects TRBV7-2 to TRBJ2-2; 13 bases align to TRBD2. The CDR3 loop spans 17 amino acids. The V gene end was trimmed by 5 bases and the J gene end by 1 base; junction bases not matched to a gene: 4. Germline CDR1 and CDR2: SGHTA and FQGNSA. For the CDR3, the DNA is TGTGCCAGCAGCCCAAGGACTAGCGGGGGGAACACCGGGGAGCTGTTTTTT. Translating gives CASSPRTSGGNTGELFF. Together with reference TRBV7-2 and TRBJ2-2, the CDR3 gives the full variable domain: GAGVSQSPSNKVTEKGKDVELRCDPISGHTALYWYRQSLGQGLEFLIYFQGNSAPDKSGLPSDRFSAERTGGSVSTLTIQRTQQEDSAVYLCASSPRTSGGNTGELFFGEGSRLTVL.